This entry lists 18 T cell receptor beta chains sequenced from one sample in a study of T cell responses to AZD1222 COVID-19 vaccine. Data came from immunoSEQ multiplex PCR; TCRdb stores just in-frame clones and leaves some out. The repertoire holds 84,000 or so clones, roughly nine tenths seen once, with about 3.5% in the top ten. Sample: peripheral blood, taken 28 days after the second AZD1222 dose. The receptors shown here come from an adult who received the AZD1222 COVID-19 vaccine.

This chain connects TRBV7-3 to TRBJ1-2; no reliable D call. V lost 7 bases, J lost 7 bases, and 16 bases lay in between. The CDR3 consists of 13 residues. The germline V gene encodes CDR1 SGHTA and CDR2 FQGTGA. The CDR3 DNA follows: TGTGCCAGCACCGGTCCGGACTGGGGTGGCTACACCTTC. Protein sequence: CASTGPDWGGYTF.

The V call is TRBV3-1 (or the pseudogene TRBV3-2), the J call TRBJ2-3; perhaps TRBD2 as D (5 bases). The V and J ends lost 3 bases and 6 bases respectively, with 7 bases between them. This CDR3 spans 12 amino acids. Germline V gene data show CDR1 as LGHDT and CDR2 as YNNKEL (reference sequence). The CDR3 region has the DNA TGTGCCAGCAGCCATGGCGGGGATACGCAGTATTTT. This codes for CASSHGGDTQYF.

The rearrangement uses TRBV6-5 and TRBJ1-2, with 9 positions matching TRBD1. Germline values: CDR1 MNHEY, CDR2 SVGAGI. The CDR3 runs 14 residues. The junction had 6 bases not matched to a gene; V was cut back by 6 bases and J by 4 bases. This chain's CDR3 is CASRTGTGSYGYTF. The CDR3 nucleotides read TGTGCCAGCAGAACCGGGACAGGGAGCTATGGCTACACCTTC.

The V gene is TRBV24-1, the J gene TRBJ2-4; a weak D match, TRBD2 (6 bases). Trimming removed 4 bases from V and 2 bases from J, with 14 bases in between. The V gene's germline CDR1 is KGHDR and CDR2 SFDVKD. The CDR3 consists of 16 residues. The CDR3: CATSDPGEGTKNIQYF. CDR3 DNA sequence: TGTGCCACCAGTGACCCGGGAGAAGGGACCAAAAACATTCAGTACTTC.

V and J are TRBV19 and TRBJ2-3, with D maybe TRBD1 (6 bases). The germline V gene encodes CDR1 LNHDA and CDR2 SQIVND (reference sequence). This CDR3 region has 13 residues. Trimming took 7 bases from V and 5 from J, leaving 13 bases between them. CDR3 protein: CASTTTGRDTQYF. In DNA form, the CDR3 reads TGTGCCAGTACCACGACAGGTCGAGATACGCAGTATTTT.

This chain uses TRBV19 with TRBJ2-4, with a weak D call TRBD1 (5 bases). CDR1 is LNHDA and CDR2 is SQIVND in the germline V gene (reference sequence). V lost 0 bases to trimming and J lost 5 bases, with 11 bases between them. This CDR3 has 15 residues. CDR3 in amino acids: CASSIDSETENIQYF. DNA for the CDR3: TGTGCCAGTAGTATAGATTCGGAGACAGAAAACATTCAGTACTTC.

The chain uses TRBV3-1 (or the pseudogene TRBV3-2) and TRBJ1-1, with D unresolved. Deletions cut 6 bases from V and 5 bases from J, with 25 bases between. CDR3 length: 17 amino acids. Germline V gene sequence: CDR1 LGHDT, CDR2 YNNKEL (reference sequence). This chain's CDR3 is CASSDSSLGRQRTEAFF. In nucleotides, the CDR3 is TGTGCCAGCAGTGATAGCAGCTTAGGACGTCAAAGGACTGAAGCTTTCTTT.

V usage is TRBV6-6 and J usage is TRBJ2-2; 10 bases align to TRBD1. Germline CDR1 is MNHNY and CDR2 is SVGAGI (reference sequence). This CDR3 has 15 residues. With 5 bases clipped from V and 8 bases from J, the junction kept 8 bases outside the gene matches. CDR3: CASSPPGQGRGELFF. In nucleotides, the CDR3 is TGTGCCAGCAGTCCCCCGGGACAGGGGAGAGGGGAGCTGTTTTTT.

This clone occurred once. The rearrangement links TRBV7-8 to TRBJ2-3; 13 bases agree with TRBD2. The CDR3 has 15 residues. V lost 5 bases, J lost 6 bases, and 5 bases stayed unmatched. CDR1 is SGHVS, CDR2 FQNEAQ, per germline. The DNA for the CDR3 is TGTGCCAGCAGCCCCAGGACTAGCGGGGGCGATACGCAGTATTTT. Protein product: CASSPRTSGGDTQYF.

CDR3 in amino acids: CASMAGWDAGELFF. The CDR3 nucleotides are TGTGCCAGTATGGCAGGGTGGGACGCCGGGGAGCTGTTTTTT. The chain couples TRBV19 to TRBJ2-2; the D call may be TRBD1 or TRBD2 (5 bases each). The V end lost 7 bases, the J end lost 6 bases, and 15 bases lay between the germline ends. Germline CDR1 is LNHDA and CDR2 is SQIVND (reference sequence). The CDR3 covers 14 residues.

The J gene is TRBJ1-2, the V gene TRBV24-1; D is uncertain. Germline V gene data show CDR1 as KGHDR and CDR2 as SFDVKD. The length of the CDR3 is 12 residues. V shed 3 bases and J shed 6 bases, with 7 bases lying between them. CDR3 in DNA: TGTGCCACCAGTGATCGGTCGGATGGCTACACCTTC. It translates to CATSDRSDGYTF.

The chain has TRBV11-3 and TRBJ2-3; tentatively, D is TRBD2 (6 bases). In germline, CDR1 is SGHNT, CDR2 YENEEA. The CDR3 covers 17 residues. Trimming took off 6 bases at V and 4 bases at J, with 23 bases between the two ends. The CDR3 protein is CASRGVTGRERADTQYF. The CDR3 coding sequence is TGTGCCAGCAGGGGGGTCACGGGCCGGGAGAGGGCAGATACGCAGTATTTT.

This clone was picked up one time. The chain links TRBV12-3 or TRBV12-4 to TRBJ2-3; D is ambiguous. The CDR3 totals 12 residues. V was trimmed by 5 bases and J by 6 bases, leaving 9 bases between them. CDR3 coding DNA: TGTGCCAGCAGTACCGAAGGGGATACGCAGTATTTT. This gives the protein CASSTEGDTQYF.

The CDR3 spells CASSDIATEEGEQYF. CDR3 sequence (DNA): TGTGCCAGCAGCGACATTGCTACGGAGGAGGGCGAGCAGTACTTC. The rearrangement links TRBV11-3 to TRBJ2-7, with D perhaps TRBD2 (6 bases). Trimming cost V 5 bases and J 6 bases, with 20 bases left between them. Germline values: CDR1 SGHNT, CDR2 YENEEA. There are 15 residues in the CDR3.

The V gene is TRBV11-3, the J gene TRBJ2-7; maybe TRBD2 (6 bases). This CDR3 region has 13 residues. Germline CDR1 is SGHNT and CDR2 is YENEEA. V lost 3 bases and J lost 9, with 15 bases in between. The CDR3 here is CASSLEEREVQYF. CDR3 bases: TGTGCCAGCAGCTTGGAGGAAAGGGAGGTGCAGTACTTC.

This clone came up once. The V call is TRBV24-1, the J call TRBJ2-7; 9 positions agree with TRBD1. The trim removed 3 bases at V and 4 bases at J, leaving 12 bases unmatched. In germline, CDR1 is KGHDR, CDR2 SFDVKD. There are 17 residues in the CDR3. The CDR3 DNA reads as TGTGCCACCAGTGATCCCTCCACCGGGACAGGGTCATACGAGCAGTACTTC. Translation gives CATSDPSTGTGSYEQYF.

The chain employs TRBV18 and TRBJ1-5, with no clear D. The CDR3 runs to 13 residues. V dropped 6 bases and J dropped 5 bases, with 11 bases sitting between them. Germline V gene lookup returns CDR1 KGHSH and CDR2 LQKENI. The CDR3 reads CASSEGQDQPQHF. The CDR3 coding sequence is TGTGCCAGCTCTGAGGGCCAAGATCAGCCCCAGCATTTT.

In its sample, this clone was seen once. The rearrangement joins TRBV25-1 to TRBJ1-3, with D uncertain. The V gene's germline CDR1 is MGHDK and CDR2 SYGVNS. Trimming cost V 2 bases and J 2 bases, with 13 bases left between them. The CDR3 covers 16 residues. CDR3 sequence: CASSELTFGTGNTIYF. Written as DNA, the CDR3 is TGTGCCAGCAGTGAACTTACATTCGGTACTGGAAACACCATATATTTT.